Described below is a single TCR beta chain sequence and its context. The entry originates in a study of blood T cell repertoires in COVID-19. Each recovered donor of Cohort 3 presented with two negative PCRs, clearance, or symptom resolution. Assay: immunoSEQ multiplex PCR; the TCRdb copy retains only in-frame clones and omits some. The table shows under 300,000 clones, with around nine tenths occurring only once. The CDR3 extends over 15 amino acids. Germline V gives CDR1 SGHAT, CDR2 FQNNGV. V was cut by 3 bases and J by 1 base, with 10 bases left in between. Sequenced material: PBMCs or T cells enriched from blood (not recorded which). This sequence originates from a man in his forties who had recovered from COVID-19. The rearrangement uses TRBV11-2 and TRBJ1-5, with a possible D match to TRBD1 (6 bases). The CDR3 region is CASSFTRGSNQPQHF. In DNA, the CDR3 is TGTGCCAGCAGCTTCACAAGGGGGAGCAATCAGCCCCAGCATTTT. Combining the CDR3 with reference TRBV11-2 and TRBJ1-5 gives the whole variable domain EAGVAQSPRYKIIEKRQSVAFWCNPISGHATLYWYQQILGQGPKLLIQFQNNGVVDDSQLPKDRFSAERLKGVDSTLKIQPAKLEDSAVYLCASSFTRGSNQPQHFGDGTRLSIL.